This T cell receptor (beta chain) was sequenced in a study of blood T cell repertoires in COVID-19 (TCRdb year 2020). Broadly, across the study: Samples covering the acute and convalescent phases of COVID-19 were provided by collaborators in the United States, Italy and Spain. Nearly every sample came with metadata listing a de-identified subject ID, COVID-19 status, age in years and sex. Subjects who had been exposed to COVID-19, were actively infected with it, or had recovered from it provided the deeply sampled blood TCRbeta repertoires that made up the dataset. The prospective study material was composed of cDNA or gDNA derived from T cells, B-cell-depleted T cells, or PBMCs. The repertoires were made available in a free public database intended to serve as a resource for research on the immune response to SARS-CoV-2. Samples came from the ongoing ImmuneRACE study (first 160 participants) plus 1,254 subjects from 6 global collaborators. Where available, HLA class I and class II types were taken from metadata supplied by the sample provider and were not determined by assay-based typing. Broader findings and caveats from the paper: How much clinical and demographic metadata was included differed by source and by participant, and the metadata was provided uncurated.

On this clone: Its cognate antigen has yet to be identified. Base qualities are not provided; no much larger clone lies one nucleotide away.

At one collaborating source in Seattle, patients were enrolled during active infection and were followed longitudinally through the course of disease. Each collaborating institution followed its own protocols to collect whole blood in K2EDTA tubes. Collaborator samples were shipped for TCRbeta analysis as frozen whole blood, isolated PBMCs, or DNA extracted from either sample type. TCRbeta CDR3 regions were amplified from genomic DNA using the immunoSEQ Assay, a bias-controlled multiplex PCR. On the authors' methods: Nucleated cell counts per sample were estimated from amplification of reference gene primers within the assay. Sequence reads were collapsed and filtered to measure the absolute abundance of every unique TCRbeta CDR3 rearrangement. For each sample, productive Simpson clonality was calculated as the square root of Simpson's diversity index over productive rearrangements. This immuneACCESS table, as held by TCRdb, lists in-frame sequences with V and J called but not all clones. Of the missing ones, under half trace to an unresolved V gene in checked studies; the others have no known cause. Clonal size and the V and J genes are those of that table, whereas D and trimming came from the DNA. The sample data list approximately 200,000 clones, and approximately 80% of these were observed just once. The ten biggest clones cover around 7.8% of the sample.

Taken from cysteine to phenylalanine, the CDR3 has 13 residues. Just CDR3 DNA is preserved here, 39 bases in frame from base 1. The germline V gene (reference sequence) yields LGHDT for CDR1 and YNNKEL for CDR2. Trimming takes 0 bases from V and 4 bases from J, and the germline ends sit 6 bases apart. The specimen was peripheral blood. This receptor was taken from a woman of 80 years or more with COVID-19, enrolled during active disease. Here the chain combines TRBV3-1 (or the pseudogene TRBV3-2) and TRBJ1-2, with an unclear D gene assignment. The CDR3 region has the sequence CASSQERIYGYTF. The DNA is as follows: TGTGCCAGCAGCCAAGAGCGAATCTATGGCTACACCTTC.